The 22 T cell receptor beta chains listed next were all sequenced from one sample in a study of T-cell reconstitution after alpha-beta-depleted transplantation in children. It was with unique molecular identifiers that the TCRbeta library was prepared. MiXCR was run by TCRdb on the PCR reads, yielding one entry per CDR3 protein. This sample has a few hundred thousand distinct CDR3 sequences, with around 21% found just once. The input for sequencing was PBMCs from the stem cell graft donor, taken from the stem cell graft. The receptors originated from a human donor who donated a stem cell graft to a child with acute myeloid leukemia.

CDR3 in amino acids: CSATGTVNTEAFF. The CDR3 region has the DNA TGCAGCGCCACCGGGACGGTGAACACTGAAGCTTTCTTT. This chain connects TRBV29-1 to TRBJ1-1; TRBD1 is a possible D gene (5 bases). CDR1 is SQVTM and CDR2 is ANQGSEA in the germline V gene. V lost 7 bases and J 0 bases, leaving 12 bases between the germline ends. This CDR3 spans 13 amino acids. Using reference TRBV29-1 and TRBJ1-1 for the parts outside the CDR3, the full variable domain is SAVISQKPSRDICQRGTSLTIQCQVDSQVTMMFWYRQQPGQSLTLIATANQGSEATYESGFVIDKFPISRPNLTFSTLTVSNMSPEDSSIYLCSATGTVNTEAFFGQGTRLTVV.

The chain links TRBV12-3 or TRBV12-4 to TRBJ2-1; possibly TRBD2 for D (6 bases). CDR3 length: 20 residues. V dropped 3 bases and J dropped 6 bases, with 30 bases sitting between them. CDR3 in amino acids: CASSFPRSYITSQTGNEQFF. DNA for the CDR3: TGTGCCAGCAGTTTCCCCCGAAGTTATATAACTAGCCAAACTGGCAATGAGCAGTTCTTC.

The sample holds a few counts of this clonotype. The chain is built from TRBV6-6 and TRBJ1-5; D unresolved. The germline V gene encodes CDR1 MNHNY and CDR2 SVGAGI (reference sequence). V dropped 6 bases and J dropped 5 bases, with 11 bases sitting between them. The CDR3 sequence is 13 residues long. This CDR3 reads CASSTRVDQPQHF. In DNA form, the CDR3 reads TGTGCCAGCAGCACCCGGGTCGATCAGCCCCAGCATTTT.

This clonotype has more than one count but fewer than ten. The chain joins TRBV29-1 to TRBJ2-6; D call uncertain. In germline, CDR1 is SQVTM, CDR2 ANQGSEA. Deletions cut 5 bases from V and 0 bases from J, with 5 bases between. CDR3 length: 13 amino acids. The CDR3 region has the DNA TGCAGCGTTCAGGACTCTGGGGCCAACGTCCTGACTTTC. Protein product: CSVQDSGANVLTF.

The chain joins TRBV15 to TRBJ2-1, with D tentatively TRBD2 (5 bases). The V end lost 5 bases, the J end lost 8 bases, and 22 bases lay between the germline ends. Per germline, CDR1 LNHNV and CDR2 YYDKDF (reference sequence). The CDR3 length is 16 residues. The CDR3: CATSEDSPRPSDEQFF. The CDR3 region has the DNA TGTGCCACCAGCGAGGACTCTCCCCGGCCATCGGATGAGCAGTTCTTC.

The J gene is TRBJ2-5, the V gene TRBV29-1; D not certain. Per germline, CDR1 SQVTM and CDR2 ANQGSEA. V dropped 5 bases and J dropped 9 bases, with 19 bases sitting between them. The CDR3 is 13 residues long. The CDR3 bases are TGCAGCGTTTCCAGAGCCGAAACGATAGCCCAGTACTTC. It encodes CSVSRAETIAQYF.

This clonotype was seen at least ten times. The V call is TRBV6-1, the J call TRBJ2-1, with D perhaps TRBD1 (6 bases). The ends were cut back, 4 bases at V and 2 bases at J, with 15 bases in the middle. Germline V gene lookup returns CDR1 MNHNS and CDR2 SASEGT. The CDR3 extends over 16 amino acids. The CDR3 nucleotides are TGTGCCAGCAGTGCGATCCAGGGGAGCCCCTACAATGAGCAGTTCTTC. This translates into CASSAIQGSPYNEQFF.

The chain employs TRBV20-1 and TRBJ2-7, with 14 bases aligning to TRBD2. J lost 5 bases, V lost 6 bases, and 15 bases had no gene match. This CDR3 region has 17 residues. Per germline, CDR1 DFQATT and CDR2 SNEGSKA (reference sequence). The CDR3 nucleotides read TGCAGTGCCCAGGGACTAGCGGGAGACCCGTTCTTCAACGAGCAGTACTTC. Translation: CSAQGLAGDPFFNEQYF.

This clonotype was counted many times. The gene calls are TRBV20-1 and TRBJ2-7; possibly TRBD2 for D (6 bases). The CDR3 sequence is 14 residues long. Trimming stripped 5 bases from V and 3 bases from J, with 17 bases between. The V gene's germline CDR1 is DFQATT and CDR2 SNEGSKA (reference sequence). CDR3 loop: CSASLMRRDYEQYF. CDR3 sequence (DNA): TGCAGTGCTTCCCTAATGAGGAGGGACTACGAGCAGTACTTC.

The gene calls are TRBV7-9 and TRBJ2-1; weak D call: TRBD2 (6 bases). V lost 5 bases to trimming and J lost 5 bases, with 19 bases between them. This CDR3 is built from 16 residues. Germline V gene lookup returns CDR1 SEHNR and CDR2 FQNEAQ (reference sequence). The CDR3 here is CASSPSSTSLDNEQFF. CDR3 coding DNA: TGTGCCAGCAGCCCTTCATCGACTAGTCTGGACAATGAGCAGTTCTTC.

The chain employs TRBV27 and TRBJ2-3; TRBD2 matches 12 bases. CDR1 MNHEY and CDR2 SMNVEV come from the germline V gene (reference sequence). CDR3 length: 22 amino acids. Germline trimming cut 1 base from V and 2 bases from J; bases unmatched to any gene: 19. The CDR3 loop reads CASSLLFRGLAGGNGATDTQYF. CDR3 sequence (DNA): TGTGCCAGCAGTTTATTGTTTCGGGGGCTAGCGGGAGGGAATGGGGCCACAGATACGCAGTATTTT.

The CDR3 nucleotides read TGTGCCAGCAGTTACAAGACAACTGAAGCTTTCTTT. Its protein is CASSYKTTEAFF. The rearrangement joins TRBV6-2 or TRBV6-3 to TRBJ1-1, with no clear D. This CDR3 has 12 residues. CDR1 is MNHEY and CDR2 is SVGEGT in the germline V gene. The V and J ends lost 2 bases and 5 bases respectively, with 6 bases between them.

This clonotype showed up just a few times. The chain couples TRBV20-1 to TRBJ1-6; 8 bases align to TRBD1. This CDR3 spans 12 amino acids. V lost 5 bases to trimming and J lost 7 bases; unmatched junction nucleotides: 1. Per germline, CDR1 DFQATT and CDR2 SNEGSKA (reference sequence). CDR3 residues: CSARQGNSPLHF. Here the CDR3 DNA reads TGCAGTGCTCGACAGGGGAATTCACCCCTCCACTTT.

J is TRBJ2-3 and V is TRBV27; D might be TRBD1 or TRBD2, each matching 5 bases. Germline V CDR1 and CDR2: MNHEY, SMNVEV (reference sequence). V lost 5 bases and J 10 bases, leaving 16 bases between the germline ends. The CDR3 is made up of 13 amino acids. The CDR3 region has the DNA TGTGCCAGCAGTCCCAACGGGGCCGGTGCGCAGTATTTT. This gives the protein CASSPNGAGAQYF.

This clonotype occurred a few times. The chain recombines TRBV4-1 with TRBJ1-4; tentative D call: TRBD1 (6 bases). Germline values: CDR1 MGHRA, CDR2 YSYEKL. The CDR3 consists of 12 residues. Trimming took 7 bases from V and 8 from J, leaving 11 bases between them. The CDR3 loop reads CASTGAEEKLFF. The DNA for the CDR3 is TGCGCCAGCACAGGGGCCGAAGAAAAACTGTTTTTT.

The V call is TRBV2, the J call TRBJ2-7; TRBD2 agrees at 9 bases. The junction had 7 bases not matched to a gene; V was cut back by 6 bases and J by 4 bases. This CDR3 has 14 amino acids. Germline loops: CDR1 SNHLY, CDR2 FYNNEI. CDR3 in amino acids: CASRDSGSLYEQYF. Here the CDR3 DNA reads TGTGCCAGCAGGGATAGCGGGAGCTTGTACGAGCAGTACTTC.

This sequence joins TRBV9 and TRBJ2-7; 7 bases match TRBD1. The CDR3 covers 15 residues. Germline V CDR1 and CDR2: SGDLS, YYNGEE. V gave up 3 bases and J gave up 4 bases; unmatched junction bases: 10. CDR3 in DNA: TGTGCCAGCAGCGCCTCCGGGACAGCGGCTTACGAGCAGTACTTC. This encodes CASSASGTAAYEQYF.

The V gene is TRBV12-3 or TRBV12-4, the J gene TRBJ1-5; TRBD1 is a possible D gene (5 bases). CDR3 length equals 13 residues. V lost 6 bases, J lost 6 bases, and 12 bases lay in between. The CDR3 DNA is TGTGCCAGCAGCGCAGGGAGGACTCAGCCCCAGCATTTT. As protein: CASSAGRTQPQHF.

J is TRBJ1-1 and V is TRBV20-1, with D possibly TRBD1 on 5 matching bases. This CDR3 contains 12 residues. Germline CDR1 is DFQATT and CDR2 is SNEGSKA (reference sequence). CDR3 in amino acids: CSTGPGKTEAFF. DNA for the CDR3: TGCAGCACCGGGCCAGGGAAAACTGAAGCTTTCTTT.

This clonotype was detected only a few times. CDR3 region: CASSESLVTYNEQFF. CDR3 nucleotide sequence: TGTGCCAGCAGTGAGTCCCTAGTTACCTACAATGAGCAGTTCTTC. The genes are TRBV2 and TRBJ2-1, with unresolved D. This CDR3 is 15 amino acids long. Germline V gene data show CDR1 as SNHLY and CDR2 as FYNNEI. Trimming shortened V by 3 bases and J by 2 bases, and 11 bases separated the two germline ends.

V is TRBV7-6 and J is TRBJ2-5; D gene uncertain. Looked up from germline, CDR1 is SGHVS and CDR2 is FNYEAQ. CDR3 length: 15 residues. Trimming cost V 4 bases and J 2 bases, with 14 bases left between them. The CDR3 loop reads CASSSPRALQETQYF. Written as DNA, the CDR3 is TGTGCCAGCAGCTCCCCCCGGGCGCTTCAAGAGACCCAGTACTTC.

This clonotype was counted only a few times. This chain's CDR3 is CSAAGTGLEQFF. CDR3 in DNA: TGCAGTGCCGCTGGGACAGGGCTTGAGCAGTTCTTC. This chain uses TRBV20-1 with TRBJ2-1, with 9 bases lining up with TRBD1. The germline V gene has CDR1 DFQATT and CDR2 SNEGSKA (reference sequence). The V and J ends lost 6 bases and 9 bases, in that order; junction bases with no gene match: 6. The CDR3 totals 12 residues.